This TCR beta chain was documented in a study of CD8 T cells in Susac syndrome. Peripheral blood CD8+ and CD4+ T cells were profiled by TCR beta sequencing. Stable or active relapsing-remitting multiple sclerosis, untreated and meeting revised McDonald criteria, defined the controls. CDR1 SQVTM and CDR2 ANQGSEA come from the germline V gene. V was trimmed by 4 bases and J by 6 bases, leaving 13 bases between them. The CDR3 spans 12 residues. RNA, at about 0.45 to 1 ug, was reverse transcribed with random hexamers. One entry per CDR3 protein results from TCRdb running MiXCR on the immunoSEQ multiplex PCR reads. The profile covers 200,000 to 250,000 distinct CDR3 sequences, with around 95% appearing a single time and 0.08% to 0.095% taken by the ten largest.

The V call is TRBV29-1, the J call TRBJ2-7; D may correspond to TRBD1 or TRBD2 (5 bases each). The sequenced sample was CD4+ T cells from PBMCs. This TCR came from a human donor with multiple sclerosis. The CDR3 nucleotides read TGCAGCGTTGTGGCAGGGACGGCCGAGCAGTACTTC. It specifies CSVVAGTAEQYF.